Listed below are T cell receptor beta chains from one sample, sequenced in a study of blood T cell repertoires in COVID-19. Clones were read by immunoSEQ multiplex PCR, and TCRdb kept only the in-frame ones, dropping some. The sample has about 340,000 clones; over 70% are singletons. Sequenced sample: peripheral blood. The receptors stem from a man in his thirties or forties with active or convalescent COVID-19. Each CDR3 is given with its conserved first and last residue. D genes are given only for firm matches.

>.|TRBV11-3|TRBJ1-1
CASSLIGEATEAFF
TGTGCCAGCAGCTTAATCGGGGAGGCCACTGAAGCTTTCTTT
>.|TRBV5-1|TRBJ1-6
CASSVSELGSGFTLHF
TGCGCCAGCAGCGTCAGCGAACTTGGGTCAGGGTTCACCCTCCACTTT
>TRBD1|TRBV28|TRBJ2-6
CASSRRTGALSGANVLTF
TGTGCCAGCAGTCGACGGACAGGGGCCCTATCTGGGGCCAACGTCCTGACTTTC
>.|TRBV9|TRBJ2-5
CASSVRGGETQYF
TGTGCCAGCAGCGTAAGGGGAGGCGAGACCCAGTACTTC
>.|TRBV30|TRBJ1-1
CAWSQTTPGTWVVAGGGTEAFF
TGTGCCTGGAGTCAAACAACCCCAGGGACTTGGGTAGTGGCCGGGGGGGGCACTGAAGCTTTCTTT
>TRBD1|TRBV11-3|TRBJ2-3
CASSPSTGGWSDTQYF
TGTGCCAGCAGCCCCTCGACAGGGGGTTGGTCAGATACGCAGTATTTT
>.|TRBV4-3|TRBJ1-1
CASSQEGEAGSMNTEAFF
TGCGCCAGCAGCCAAGAAGGGGAAGCAGGGTCCATGAACACTGAAGCTTTCTTT
>.|TRBV27|TRBJ1-1
CATVPRGDLNTEAFF
TGTGCCACCGTCCCTCGGGGGGACTTAAACACTGAAGCTTTCTTT
>TRBD2|TRBV19|TRBJ2-3
CASSTSLAGGTDTQYF
TGTGCCAGTAGTACCTCACTAGCGGGAGGAACAGATACGCAGTATTTT
>TRBD1|TRBV7-3|TRBJ2-4
CASRVPGQGLMNIQYF
TGTGCCAGCAGGGTCCCGGGACAGGGATTAATGAACATTCAGTACTTC
>TRBD2|TRBV3-1/TRBV3-2|TRBJ2-5
CASSLLGLAGALEYQETQYF
TGTGCCAGCAGCCTACTGGGACTAGCGGGGGCCCTCGAGTACCAAGAGACCCAGTACTTC
>TRBD1|TRBV27|TRBJ1-3
CASSHRTGWGNTIYF
TGTGCCAGCAGCCATCGGACAGGGTGGGGAAACACCATATATTTT
>TRBD1|TRBV18|TRBJ1-3
CASSPRGQDRSGNTIYF
TGTGCCAGCTCACCACGGGGACAGGACCGCTCTGGAAACACCATATATTTT
>.|TRBV2|TRBJ2-2
CASTEASNTGELFF
TGTGCCAGCACGGAGGCCTCGAACACCGGGGAGCTGTTTTTT
>TRBD2|TRBV7-8|TRBJ2-1
CASSLALAANEQFF
TGTGCCAGCAGCTTAGCGCTAGCGGCTAATGAGCAGTTCTTC
>.|TRBV29-1|TRBJ2-7
CSVEKGQGYEQYF
TGCAGCGTTGAGAAGGGGCAGGGGTACGAGCAGTACTTC
>.|TRBV6-5|TRBJ1-6
CASRPLTRAPLHF
TGTGCCAGCAGGCCGCTGACGAGGGCACCCCTCCACTTT
>TRBD2|TRBV6-6|TRBJ2-7
CASSKRGDSYEQYF
TGTGCCAGCAGCAAGCGGGGGGACTCCTACGAGCAGTACTTC